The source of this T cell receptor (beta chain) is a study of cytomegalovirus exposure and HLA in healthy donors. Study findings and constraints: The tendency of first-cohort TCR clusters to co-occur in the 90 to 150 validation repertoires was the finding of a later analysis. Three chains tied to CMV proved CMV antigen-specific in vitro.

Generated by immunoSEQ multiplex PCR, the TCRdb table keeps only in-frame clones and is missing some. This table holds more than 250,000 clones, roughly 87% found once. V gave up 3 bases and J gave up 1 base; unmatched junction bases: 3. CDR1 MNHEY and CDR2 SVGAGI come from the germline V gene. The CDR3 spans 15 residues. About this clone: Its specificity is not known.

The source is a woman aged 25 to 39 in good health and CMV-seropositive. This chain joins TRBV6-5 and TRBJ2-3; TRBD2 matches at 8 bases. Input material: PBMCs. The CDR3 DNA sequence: TGTGCCAGCAGTTATGGGCGGGGGGGCACAGATACGCAGTATTTT. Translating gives CASSYGRGGTDTQYF.